This note documents a single T cell receptor beta chain sequence. The specificity of this receptor is unknown. Base quality data are lacking; no much larger clone is found one base away. Other DNA sequences in this specimen translate into the identical CDR3. The source of the sample is a study of blood T cell repertoires in COVID-19 (dated by TCRdb to about 2020). About the investigation overall: The collaborator samples originated in the United States, Italy and Spain and spanned the acute and convalescent phases of COVID-19. The prospective study material was composed of cDNA or gDNA derived from T cells, B-cell-depleted T cells, or PBMCs. Subjects who had been exposed to COVID-19, were actively infected with it, or had recovered from it provided the deeply sampled blood TCRbeta repertoires that made up the dataset. The repertoires were made available in a free public database intended to serve as a resource for research on the immune response to SARS-CoV-2. Samples were obtained from the ongoing ImmuneRACE study (first 160 participants) and from some 1,300 subjects provided by 6 global collaborators. Nearly every sample came with metadata listing a de-identified subject ID, COVID-19 status, age in years and sex. Where available, HLA class I and class II types were obtained from metadata supplied by the sample provider rather than from assay-based typing. What the research found in general, with its limitations: The amount of clinical and demographic metadata varied by source and participant and was provided uncurated.

TCRbeta CDR3 regions were amplified from genomic DNA by means of the immunoSEQ Assay, a bias-controlled multiplex PCR. For the original study's pipeline: Within the assay, amplification of reference gene primers was used to estimate how many nucleated cells each sample contained. To quantify the absolute abundance of each unique TCRbeta CDR3 rearrangement, sequence reads were collapsed and filtered. For each sample, productive Simpson clonality was calculated as the square root of Simpson's diversity index over productive rearrangements. Not all clones reach the TCRdb copy of this immuneACCESS table, which keeps in-frame sequences only. Checked studies attribute under half of the gap to unresolved V genes and leave the rest unexplained. V and J calls and clone size come straight from that table; D and trimming were deduced from the DNA. This sample has 350,000 to 450,000 clones in its table, and around 85% of those were observed once. 3% to 4.5% of the sample rests with the top ten.

V drops 1 base and J drops 5 bases, leaving 9 bases in between. CDR1 and CDR2 (MNHEY, SMNVEV) derive from the germline V gene (reference sequence). The CDR3 covers 15 residues, taking in both the cysteine and the phenylalanine. Only the CDR3 DNA stays, 45 bases, in frame from base 1. The collaborating institutions used their own protocols to collect whole blood in K2EDTA tubes. For TCRbeta analysis, collaborators shipped samples as frozen whole blood, isolated PBMCs, or DNA extracted from either of those sample types. This TCR came from a woman aged 18-29 years with acute or convalescent COVID-19. The rearrangement combines TRBV27 with TRBJ1-6; the D gene is possibly TRBD1, with 5 bases matching. The sequenced sample was peripheral blood. For the CDR3, the sequence is CASSLWGGNNSPLHF. Read as DNA, the sequence is TGTGCCAGCAGTTTATGGGGGGGAAATAATTCACCCCTCCACTTT.